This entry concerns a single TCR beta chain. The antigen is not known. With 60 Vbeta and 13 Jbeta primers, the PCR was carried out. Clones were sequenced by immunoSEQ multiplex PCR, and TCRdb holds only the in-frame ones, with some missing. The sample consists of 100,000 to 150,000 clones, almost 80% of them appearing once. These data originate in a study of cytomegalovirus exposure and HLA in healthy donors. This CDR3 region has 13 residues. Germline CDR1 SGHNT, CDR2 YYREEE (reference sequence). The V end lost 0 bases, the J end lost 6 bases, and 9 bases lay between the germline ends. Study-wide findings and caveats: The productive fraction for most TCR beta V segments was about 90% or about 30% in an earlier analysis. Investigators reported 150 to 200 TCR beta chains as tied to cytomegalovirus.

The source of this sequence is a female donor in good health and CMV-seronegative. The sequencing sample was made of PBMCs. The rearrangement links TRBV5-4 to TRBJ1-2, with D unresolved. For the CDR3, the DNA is TGTGCCAGCAGCTTGGTTCAGGAAGATGGCTACACCTTC. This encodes CASSLVQEDGYTF.